These 31 T cell receptor beta chains share one sample of origin, sequenced in a study of PD-1 blockade in classical Hodgkin lymphoma (dated by TCRdb to 2020 to 2022). Taken with the paper, the label for time point translates to: newly diagnosed, previously untreated cHL patient sample. A Miltenyi CD4+ T cell isolation kit was used for magnetic negative selection to purify CD4+ T cells from thawed PBMCs. The protocol used for the library was the immunoSEQ multiplex PCR assay. TCRdb re-hosts the immuneACCESS table, in-frame sequences only. Its copies lack some clones; in the studies checked, an unresolved V gene accounts for under half of them, and the cause for the rest is not known. The sample table contains 24,000 or so clones; only one count was recorded for less than 95% of them. In total, the top ten clones hold about 0.55% of the sample. The sample was CD4+ T cells from blood. Receptor source: a human donor with classical Hodgkin lymphoma.

The chain carries TRBV7-3 and TRBJ1-1; D possibly corresponds to TRBD1 (6 bases). This CDR3 spans 14 amino acids. The germline CDR1 and CDR2 sequences are SGHTA and FQGTGA. V was cut by 5 bases and J by 4 bases, with 14 bases left in between. In nucleotides, the CDR3 is TGTGCCAGCAGCCTCACAGGGATGGGCACTGAAGCTTTCTTT. The encoded protein is CASSLTGMGTEAFF.

The V and J genes are TRBV5-8 and TRBJ1-4; D unclear. The V end lost 1 base, the J end lost 8 bases, and 12 bases lay between the germline ends. The length of the CDR3 is 14 residues. The germline V gene has CDR1 SGHTS and CDR2 YDEGEE. CDR3 residues: CASSLIRDAEKLFF. In DNA form, the CDR3 reads TGTGCCAGCAGCTTGATTCGGGATGCGGAAAAACTGTTTTTT. Based on the CDR3 plus reference TRBV5-8 and TRBJ1-4, the full variable domain is EAGVTQSPTHLIKTRGQQATLRCSPISGHTSVYWYQQALGLGLQFLLWYDEGEERNRGNFPPRFSGRQFPNYSSELNVNALELEDSALYLCASSLIRDAEKLFFGSGTQLSVL.

The J gene is TRBJ2-7, the V gene TRBV19; D gene ambiguous. V shed 4 bases and J shed 2 bases, with 9 bases lying between them. This CDR3 region has 13 residues. CDR1 is LNHDA and CDR2 is SQIVND in the germline V gene (reference sequence). This CDR3 reads CASSNSQTYEQYF. The CDR3 DNA follows: TGTGCCAGTAGTAACAGTCAAACCTACGAGCAGTACTTC.

This sequence joins TRBV5-1 and TRBJ2-7; 7 bases map to TRBD1. Germline lookup yields CDR1 SGHRS and CDR2 YFSETQ. The ends lost 1 base at V and 4 bases at J; junction bases unmatched: 5. This CDR3 comprises 14 residues. The CDR3, as DNA: TGCGCCAGCAGCTTGCAGGGGGATATGTACGAGCAGTACTTC. Its translation: CASSLQGDMYEQYF.

This chain links TRBV19 with TRBJ2-7; 10 bases agree with TRBD1. The junction had 0 bases not matched to a gene; V was cut back by 1 base and J by 3 bases. Looked up from germline, CDR1 is LNHDA and CDR2 is SQIVND (reference sequence). This CDR3 has 14 amino acids. The CDR3 sequence: CASSIGDRGYEQYF. In nucleotides, the CDR3 is TGTGCCAGTAGTATAGGGGACAGGGGCTACGAGCAGTACTTC. Variable domain in full (rest from reference TRBV19 and TRBJ2-7): DGGITQSPKYLFRKEGQNVTLSCEQNLNHDAMYWYRQDPGQGLRLIYYSQIVNDFQKGDIAEGYSVSREKKESFPLTVTSAQKNPTAFYLCASSIGDRGYEQYFGPGTRLTVT.

This clone occurred once. The V gene is TRBV2, the J gene TRBJ2-5, with 10 nucleotides matching TRBD1. The ends lost 6 bases at V and 3 bases at J; junction bases unmatched: 4. This CDR3 comprises 14 residues. Germline V gene data show CDR1 as SNHLY and CDR2 as FYNNEI. In nucleotides, the CDR3 is TGTGCCAGCAGCCGGGACAGGGGCGAAGAGACCCAGTACTTC. This codes for CASSRDRGEETQYF.

The DNA for the CDR3 is TGTGCCAGCAGCAAAGGGGAGACAGGAGGGTATTGGGACACTGAAGCTTTCTTT. It specifies CASSKGETGGYWDTEAFF. V and J are TRBV21-1 and TRBJ1-1. TRBV21-1 is tagged as a pseudogene. The CDR3 length is 18 residues.

The V gene is TRBV7-3, the J gene TRBJ1-1; TRBD1 matches at 8 bases. V was clipped by 3 bases and J by 11 bases; unmatched bases: 8. The CDR3 has 13 amino acids. Germline V lookup: CDR1 SGHTA, CDR2 FQGTGA. The CDR3 coding sequence is TGTGCCAGCAGCTTGCAGGGGGCGAGTTCGGCTTTCTTT. Its translation is CASSLQGASSAFF. The variable domain in full, completed from reference TRBV7-3 and TRBJ1-1, reads GAGVSQTPSNKVTEKGKYVELRCDPISGHTALYWYRQSLGQGPEFLIYFQGTGAADDSGLPNDRFFAVRPEGSVSTLKIQRTERGDSAVYLCASSLQGASSAFFGQGTRLTVV.

The chain recombines TRBV4-3 with TRBJ2-5; the D is unclear. Germline V gene data show CDR1 as LGHNA and CDR2 as YSLEER. The V gene lost 0 bases and the J gene lost 9 bases, with 11 bases spanning the gap. The CDR3 extends over 13 amino acids. CDR3 amino acids: CASSQETRRPQYF. The CDR3, as DNA: TGCGCCAGCAGCCAAGAGACGAGAAGACCCCAGTACTTC.

J is TRBJ2-7 and V is TRBV9; 7 nucleotides line up with TRBD2. CDR1 is SGDLS, CDR2 YYNGEE, per germline. The CDR3 length is 16 residues. V was clipped by 0 bases and J by 2 bases; unmatched bases: 8. The CDR3 bases are TGTGCCAGCAGCGTAGGCGGGGGATTACTAGCCTACGAGCAGTACTTC. Amino acid sequence: CASSVGGGLLAYEQYF.

This sequence joins TRBV25-1 and TRBJ2-3; TRBD2 matches at 9 bases. The CDR3 consists of 15 residues. The germline gives CDR1 MGHDK, CDR2 SYGVNS. The V gene end was trimmed by 3 bases and the J gene end by 5 bases; junction bases not matched to a gene: 6. CDR3 in DNA: TGTGCCAGCAGTGACGGCGCGGGGGGGCGAGATACGCAGTATTTT. Its translation is CASSDGAGGRDTQYF.

This chain joins TRBV9 and TRBJ1-1, with 7 bases fitting TRBD1. The CDR3 has 17 amino acids. The V gene end was trimmed by 4 bases and the J gene end by 0 bases; junction bases not matched to a gene: 12. Germline V gene data show CDR1 as SGDLS and CDR2 as YYNGEE. The CDR3 loop is CASSPRQGRNMNTEAFF. CDR3 nucleotide sequence: TGTGCCAGCAGCCCTAGACAGGGCCGTAACATGAACACTGAAGCTTTCTTT.

The rearrangement links TRBV4-1 to TRBJ2-3; 15 bases match TRBD2. The CDR3 has 21 amino acids. Germline lookup yields CDR1 MGHRA and CDR2 YSYEKL. V lost 2 bases to trimming and J lost 1 base; unmatched junction nucleotides: 13. CDR3 loop: CASSQLIRRTSGGGRTDTQYF. The CDR3 DNA sequence: TGCGCCAGCAGCCAACTGATAAGACGGACTAGCGGGGGGGGGCGCACAGATACGCAGTATTTT.

The rearrangement joins TRBV6-6 to TRBJ2-7, with no clear D. V was clipped by 4 bases and J by 1 base, with 14 bases between them. CDR1 is MNHNY and CDR2 is SVGAGI in the germline V gene (reference sequence). The CDR3 spans 15 residues. The CDR3 loop is CASSWQSWGSYEQYF. The CDR3 nucleotides read TGTGCCAGCAGTTGGCAGAGCTGGGGATCCTACGAGCAGTACTTC.

V gene TRBV7-2 combines with J gene TRBJ2-7; no firm D call. The CDR3 totals 14 residues. V lost 5 bases and J lost 0, with 11 bases in between. Per germline, CDR1 SGHTA and CDR2 FQGNSA. CDR3 sequence (DNA): TGTGCCAGCAGCCGCAGGACGTACTCCTACGAGCAGTACTTC. Amino acid sequence: CASSRRTYSYEQYF.

This clone appeared a single time. This chain uses TRBV23-1 with TRBJ2-7; D is unclear. TRBV23-1 is an open reading frame, and its role is uncertain. The CDR3 runs 12 residues. The V gene lost 0 bases and the J gene lost 4 bases, with 4 bases spanning the gap. The CDR3 DNA reads TGCGCCAGCAGTCAATCAGGGTACGAGCAGTACTTC. Translating it yields CASSQSGYEQYF.

This clone was recorded once. Here the CDR3 DNA reads TGTGCCAGCGCCCGGGACAGCAATCAGCCCCAGCATTTT. Amino acid sequence: CASARDSNQPQHF. V and J are TRBV2 and TRBJ1-5; a weak D match, TRBD1 (5 bases). The ends were cut back, 8 bases at V and 1 base at J, with 9 bases in the middle. Per the germline V gene, CDR1 is SNHLY and CDR2 is FYNNEI. CDR3 length equals 13 residues. The complete variable domain, with remaining parts taken from reference TRBV2 and TRBJ1-5, reads EPEVTQTPSHQVTQMGQEVILRCVPISNHLYFYWYRQILGQKVEFLVSFYNNEISEKSEIFDDQFSVERPDGSNFTLKIRSTKLEDSAMYFCASARDSNQPQHFGDGTRLSIL.

The genes are TRBV7-6 and TRBJ2-5; tentative D call: TRBD2 (5 bases). This CDR3 region has 14 residues. With 4 bases removed from V and 2 bases from J, the gap between germline ends came to 11 bases. The germline gives CDR1 SGHVS, CDR2 FNYEAQ. The CDR3 region is CASSSGVGQETQYF. DNA for the CDR3: TGTGCCAGCAGCTCCGGGGTGGGGCAAGAGACCCAGTACTTC.

The genes are TRBV7-6 and TRBJ1-1; D is unclear. The V end lost 5 bases, the J end lost 0 bases, and 16 bases lay between the germline ends. CDR3 length: 16 residues. Germline V gene sequence: CDR1 SGHVS, CDR2 FNYEAQ. The CDR3 loop is CASSRGRGYMNTEAFF. CDR3 DNA sequence: TGTGCCAGCAGCCGAGGACGGGGTTACATGAACACTGAAGCTTTCTTT.

A single count supports this clone. This chain uses TRBV19 with TRBJ2-5, with 7 nucleotides matching TRBD2. V trimming: 3 bases; J trimming: 0 bases; junction bases outside the gene matches: 1. CDR3 length: 14 amino acids. Germline loops: CDR1 LNHDA, CDR2 SQIVND (reference sequence). The CDR3 DNA is TGTGCCAGTAGTATCGGGGGGTACCAAGAGACCCAGTACTTC. It specifies CASSIGGYQETQYF.

J is TRBJ2-3 and V is TRBV11-2; D is uncertain. The CDR3 runs to 15 residues. Germline V gene data show CDR1 as SGHAT and CDR2 as FQNNGV. Trimming left V 1 base short and J 0 bases short, with 8 bases between. The chain's CDR3 is CASSLGPQSTDTQYF. CDR3 nucleotides: TGTGCCAGCAGCTTAGGCCCGCAAAGCACAGATACGCAGTATTTT.

This chain uses TRBV19 with TRBJ1-1, with a possible D match to TRBD1 (5 bases). The CDR3 spans 13 residues. The germline CDR1 and CDR2 sequences are LNHDA and SQIVND (reference sequence). Deletions cut 5 bases from V and 3 bases from J, with 10 bases between. CDR3 DNA sequence: TGTGCCAGTAGTCGCAGGGTGGACACTGAAGCTTTCTTT. Translating it yields CASSRRVDTEAFF.

The chain carries TRBV6-1 and TRBJ2-5; TRBD2 agrees at 8 bases. The J segment lost 2 bases and the V segment lost 7 bases, leaving 9 bases of the junction unmatched. The CDR3 spans 15 residues. Germline V gene lookup returns CDR1 MNHNS and CDR2 SASEGT. CDR3 bases: TGTGCCAGCACCCGCCTAGCGGGTCTTCAAGAGACCCAGTACTTC. This gives the protein CASTRLAGLQETQYF.

The rearrangement joins TRBV6-5 to TRBJ2-6; a possible D gene is TRBD1 (5 bases). In germline, CDR1 is MNHEY, CDR2 SVGAGI. The CDR3 sequence is 16 residues long. V lost 1 base and J lost 2, with 9 bases in between. The CDR3 DNA reads as TGTGCCAGCAGTTACTGGGCAGGGACTGGGGCCAACGTCCTGACTTTC. Encoded protein: CASSYWAGTGANVLTF.

This clone came up once. The gene calls are TRBV11-2 and TRBJ1-3; D unclear. In germline, CDR1 is SGHAT, CDR2 FQNNGV. This CDR3 has 15 residues. The germline V and J ends were trimmed by 1 base and 2 bases, with 9 bases remaining between them. Written as DNA, the CDR3 is TGTGCCAGCAGCTTAGTGGCAGCCGCTGGAAACACCATATATTTT. Protein sequence: CASSLVAAAGNTIYF.

The rearrangement links TRBV5-6 to TRBJ2-7; TRBD1 or TRBD2 may be the D gene (7 bases each). V gave up 3 bases and J gave up 3 bases, with 22 bases separating them. The CDR3 length is 17 residues. Germline CDR1 is SGHDT and CDR2 is YYEEEE. CDR3 DNA: TGTGCCAGCAGCTCCCCCGTTCGGGGGGACAGAATCTACGAGCAGTACTTC. This sequence encodes CASSSPVRGDRIYEQYF.

The gene calls are TRBV19 and TRBJ1-4; TRBD1 aligns across 7 bases. The germline V gene encodes CDR1 LNHDA and CDR2 SQIVND (reference sequence). The CDR3 consists of 15 residues. V lost 9 bases, J lost 8 bases, and 15 bases stayed unmatched. The CDR3 loop reads CASRSDRTVKEKLFF. CDR3 nucleotides: TGTGCCAGCCGATCGGACAGGACGGTCAAAGAAAAACTGTTTTTT.

This rearrangement joins TRBV19 to TRBJ1-2; 10 bases line up with TRBD1. This CDR3 is 15 amino acids long. Germline values: CDR1 LNHDA, CDR2 SQIVND (reference sequence). J gave up 3 bases and V 4 bases, and 5 bases lay outside the gene matches. The CDR3 nucleotides read TGTGCCAGTAGTAGGGGACAGGGGTTTGACTATGGCTACACCTTC. Translated, it gives CASSRGQGFDYGYTF. The entire variable domain, with the rest obtained from reference TRBV19 and TRBJ1-2, is as follows: DGGITQSPKYLFRKEGQNVTLSCEQNLNHDAMYWYRQDPGQGLRLIYYSQIVNDFQKGDIAEGYSVSREKKESFPLTVTSAQKNPTAFYLCASSRGQGFDYGYTFGSGTRLTVV.

The chain combines TRBV5-1 with TRBJ2-3; D is uncertain. CDR1 SGHRS and CDR2 YFSETQ come from the germline V gene. The CDR3 length is 18 residues. The V end was cut by 0 bases, the J end by 0 bases, with 17 bases between. The CDR3 protein is CASSLAPLGSTSTDTQYF. The CDR3 DNA sequence: TGCGCCAGCAGCTTGGCCCCCCTCGGCAGTACTAGCACAGATACGCAGTATTTT.

CDR3 protein: CAISYNAGGPFEQFF. For the CDR3, the DNA is TGTGCCATCAGTTACAACGCGGGGGGGCCGTTTGAGCAGTTCTTC. The chain combines TRBV10-3 with TRBJ2-1; 9 nucleotides match TRBD2. The CDR3 sequence is 15 residues long. CDR1 and CDR2 (germline): ENHRY, SYGVKD. Trimming at V came to 5 bases and at J to 9 bases, leaving 11 bases not matched to a gene.

This rearrangement joins TRBV19 to TRBJ2-5; 13 positions match TRBD2. Germline V gene data show CDR1 as LNHDA and CDR2 as SQIVND (reference sequence). Trimming cost V 10 bases and J 3 bases; bases outside gene matches: 8. This CDR3 is built from 15 residues. The chain's CDR3 is CATTTSGGREETQYF. DNA of the CDR3: TGTGCCACCACGACTAGCGGGGGGCGGGAAGAGACCCAGTACTTC.